These 15 T cell receptor beta chains were all obtained from the same sample, sequenced in a study of T cell repertoires in cytomegalovirus infection. TCRdb reprocessed the reads with MiXCR, giving one entry per CDR3 protein. Seen here are around 740,000 distinct CDR3 sequences, about a third observed once, and the top ten hold around 2.6%. The sequencing sample was made of PBMCs. These receptors were taken from a human donor in good health (CMV status not recorded). Some clones in this sample may be carry-over from other donors' samples.

This chain's CDR3 is CATSKDRISGANVLTF. The DNA of the CDR3 is TGTGCCACCAGCAAGGACAGAATCTCTGGGGCCAACGTCCTGACTTTC. The rearrangement joins TRBV15 to TRBJ2-6; tentative D call: TRBD1 (6 bases). Trimming removed 4 bases from V and 0 bases from J, with 10 bases in between. CDR1 is LNHNV and CDR2 is YYDKDF in the germline V gene (reference sequence). The CDR3 is 16 amino acids.

V gene TRBV3-1 combines with J gene TRBJ1-4, with D unclear. CDR1 LGHDT and CDR2 YNNKEL come from the germline V gene (reference sequence). The CDR3 has 15 amino acids. Trimming pared 4 bases from V and 5 bases from J, leaving 14 bases between. The CDR3 is CASSPLEKRNEKLFF. CDR3 nucleotides: TGTGCCAGCAGCCCCTTAGAGAAGCGGAATGAAAAACTGTTTTTT.

The genes are TRBV28 and TRBJ2-7; D unresolved. Germline lookup yields CDR1 MDHEN and CDR2 SYDVKM. The CDR3 covers 15 residues. The V end lost 6 bases, the J end lost 5 bases, and 20 bases lay between the germline ends. The CDR3 DNA reads as TGTGCCAGCAGCCCGTTTGGCGTATCCCTCCACGAGCAGTACTTC. Amino acid sequence: CASSPFGVSLHEQYF.

The chain carries TRBV7-4 and TRBJ1-1; perhaps TRBD1 as D (6 bases). Germline CDR1 SGHVT, CDR2 SQSDAQ. Trimming shortened V by 3 bases and J by 4 bases, and 15 bases separated the two germline ends. CDR3 length: 15 residues. The CDR3 DNA follows: TGTGCCAGCAGCTTCGTACCCAGGGGAGCCACTGAAGCTTTCTTT. Translation gives CASSFVPRGATEAFF.

The V call is TRBV12-3 or TRBV12-4, the J call TRBJ1-2; tentative D call: TRBD1 (5 bases). This CDR3 has 16 residues. V lost 2 bases and J lost 2, with 15 bases in between. In nucleotides, the CDR3 is TGTGCCAGCAGTTTATCCGTACGACGGGGGAACTATGGCTACACCTTC. Translating it yields CASSLSVRRGNYGYTF.

The V gene is TRBV20-1, the J gene TRBJ1-5, with D unresolved. Germline V gene data show CDR1 as DFQATT and CDR2 as SNEGSKA (reference sequence). The V gene lost 1 base and the J gene lost 4 bases, with 8 bases spanning the gap. CDR3 size: 13 residues. The CDR3 nucleotides read TGCAGTGCTAGAGTTGGACGGAATCAGCCCCAGCATTTT. Amino acids: CSARVGRNQPQHF.

Note on this clonotype: A read error may explain this, as a much larger clone is one base away. The chain couples TRBV7-2 to TRBJ1-1; D uncertain. V lost 1 base to trimming and J lost 0 bases, with 12 bases between them. There are 16 residues in the CDR3. Germline values: CDR1 SGHTA, CDR2 FQGNSA. The CDR3 is CASSLVGKIMNTEAFF. As DNA, the CDR3 is TGTGCCAGCAGCTTAGTCGGAAAGATAATGAACACTGAAGCTTTCTTT. The full variable domain, in which reference TRBV7-2 and TRBJ1-1 provide the parts outside the CDR3, is GAGVSQSPSNKVTEKGKDVELRCDPISGHTALYWYRQSLGQGLEFLIYFQGNSAPDKSGLPSDRFSAERTGGSVSTLTIQRTQQEDSAVYLCASSLVGKIMNTEAFFGQGTRLTVV.

The genes are TRBV6-8 and TRBJ1-5; TRBD1 aligns across 10 bases. Germline-derived CDR1 and CDR2 are MNHGY and SAAAGT. Unmatched junction bases numbered 8, after V lost 5 bases and J lost 7 bases. The CDR3 runs to 15 residues. CDR3 nucleotides: TGTGCCAGCAGTGAGTTGACAGGGGGCCACCAGCCCCAGCATTTT. It translates to CASSELTGGHQPQHF.

This chain joins TRBV15 and TRBJ2-7; weak D call: TRBD1 (6 bases). Trimming cost V 2 bases and J 0 bases, with 14 bases left between them. This CDR3 has 16 amino acids. Germline CDR1 is LNHNV and CDR2 is YYDKDF (reference sequence). The CDR3 reads CATSRQGGLGSYEQYF. The CDR3 coding sequence is TGTGCCACCAGCAGACAAGGGGGATTAGGCTCCTACGAGCAGTACTTC.

This clonotype occurred many times. The chain links TRBV6-1 to TRBJ2-7; 7 bases agree with TRBD1. J lost 3 bases, V lost 3 bases, and 5 bases had no gene match. In germline, CDR1 is MNHNS, CDR2 SASEGT. CDR3 length: 14 residues. CDR3 bases: TGTGCCAGCAGTGAGGACAGGCGACGCTACGAGCAGTACTTC. It codes for CASSEDRRRYEQYF.

For this clonotype: At one of its ends the junction is not consistent with the germline gene, which may arise from a read error. This sequence joins TRBV7-9 and TRBJ2-6; 7 bases align to TRBD1. Germline CDR1 SEHNR, CDR2 FQNEAQ (reference sequence). The CDR3 totals 16 residues. The CDR3 DNA sequence: TGTGCCAGCAGCCCGACAGGGCCCTCTGGGGCCAACGTCCTGAATTTC. This sequence encodes CASSPTGPSGANVLNF. Variable domain in full (rest from reference TRBV7-9 and TRBJ2-6): DTGVSQNPRHKITKRGQNVTFRCDPISEHNRLYWYRQTLGQGPEFLTYFQNEAQLEKSRLLSDRFSAERPKGSFSTLEIQRTEQGDSAMYLCASSPTGPSGANVLNFGAGSRLTVL.

V and J are TRBV4-1 and TRBJ2-1, with D tentatively TRBD1 (5 bases). Germline values: CDR1 MGHRA, CDR2 YSYEKL. The CDR3 sequence is 14 residues long. The germline V and J ends were trimmed by 5 bases and 9 bases, with 17 bases remaining between them. CDR3 loop: CASSERQGVGEQFF. The CDR3 region has the DNA TGCGCCAGCAGCGAAAGACAAGGGGTAGGTGAGCAGTTCTTC.

This chain connects TRBV6-8 to TRBJ2-3; TRBD2 matches 7 bases. Germline V CDR1 and CDR2: MNHGY, SAAAGT. The V and J ends lost 6 bases and 2 bases, in that order; junction bases with no gene match: 8. The CDR3 consists of 15 residues. The CDR3 region has the DNA TGTGCCAGCAGGCCCCGACTAGCTGTCACAGATACGCAGTATTTT. It codes for CASRPRLAVTDTQYF.

The rearrangement uses TRBV5-1 and TRBJ1-6; 9 bases match TRBD1. Germline CDR1 is SGHRS and CDR2 is YFSETQ. The CDR3 runs 14 residues. J gave up 7 bases and V 4 bases, and 3 bases lay outside the gene matches. CDR3 amino acids: CASSQGTGNSPLHF. As DNA, the CDR3 is TGCGCCAGCAGCCAAGGGACAGGGAATTCACCCCTCCACTTT.

To note about this clonotype: The conserved phenylalanine or tryptophan normally closing the CDR3 is absent here, so this likely arose from a read error. The J gene is TRBJ2-7, the V gene TRBV6-2 or TRBV6-3, with 12 positions matching TRBD1. The J segment lost 6 bases and the V segment lost 0 bases, leaving 6 bases of the junction unmatched. The CDR3 sequence is 16 residues long. The V gene's germline CDR1 is MNHEY and CDR2 SVGEGT. The CDR3 region has the DNA TGTGCCAGCAGTTACTCGAATAGGGACAGGGGGCGCGAGCAGTACTTA. Its translation is CASSYSNRDRGREQYL.